These 27 T cell receptor beta chains originate from one sample sequenced in a study of glioma-infiltrating T cells. TCR alpha and beta CDR3 regions were amplified from RNA using iRepertoire nested multiplex PCR. MiXCR was run by TCRdb on the multiplex PCR reads, yielding one entry per CDR3 protein. The table has approximately 45,000 distinct CDR3 sequences, about 22% seen once. The specimen sequenced was glioma tissue, nonneoplastic brain tissue, or PBMCs (not recorded which). The receptors derive from a human donor with low-grade glioma or glioblastoma, undergoing nonglioma brain surgery, or in good health (not recorded which).

The J gene is TRBJ2-7, the V gene TRBV29-1, with D possibly being TRBD1 (5 bases). The CDR3 is made up of 13 amino acids. Germline V gene lookup returns CDR1 SQVTM and CDR2 ANQGSEA. With 5 bases removed from V and 2 bases from J, the gap between germline ends came to 13 bases. The DNA of the CDR3 is TGCAGCGTTCTCGACGACAGAGCCTACGAGCAGTACGTC. This encodes CSVLDDRAYEQYV.

This sequence joins TRBV20-1 and TRBJ2-7, with 11 bases matching TRBD2. V shed 2 bases, J shed 2 bases, and the junction held 8 bases outside the gene matches. The germline V gene has CDR1 DFQATT and CDR2 SNEGSKA (reference sequence). The CDR3 covers 16 residues. Here the CDR3 DNA reads TGCAGTGCTAGAAGACTAGCGGGACGGAGGGCCTACGAGCAGTACTTC. This sequence encodes CSARRLAGRRAYEQYF.

This clonotype was detected many times. This chain uses TRBV20-1 with TRBJ2-7; 10 nucleotides agree with TRBD1. This CDR3 is built from 15 residues. J lost 3 bases, V lost 6 bases, and 11 bases had no gene match. The germline CDR1 and CDR2 sequences are DFQATT and SNEGSKA (reference sequence). The CDR3 reads CSAPRWTGGYYEQYF. The CDR3 DNA reads as TGCAGTGCCCCAAGGTGGACAGGGGGATACTACGAGCAGTACTTC.

This clonotype was counted ten times or more. This chain joins TRBV2 and TRBJ1-5; the D gene is possibly TRBD1 (5 bases). CDR3 length: 14 amino acids. The germline V gene has CDR1 SNHLY and CDR2 FYNNEI. The V end lost 3 bases, the J end lost 3 bases, and 9 bases lay between the germline ends. CDR3 sequence reads: CASSDQGTNQPQHF. In DNA, the CDR3 is TGTGCCAGCAGTGACCAGGGAACCAATCAGCCCCAGCATTTT.

This clonotype was found many times. CDR3: CASSEEDIDYGYTF. CDR3 coding DNA: TGTGCCAGCAGTGAAGAAGACATAGACTATGGCTACACCTTC. V is TRBV6-1 and J is TRBJ1-2; no clear D. Germline CDR1 is MNHNS and CDR2 is SASEGT. The CDR3 consists of 14 residues. V lost 1 base and J 3 bases, leaving 9 bases between the germline ends.

This clonotype turned up a few times. The rearrangement links TRBV5-6 to TRBJ2-2; D call uncertain. Germline values: CDR1 SGHDT, CDR2 YYEEEE. V was pared by 4 bases and J by 1 base, with 11 bases between. The CDR3 runs 15 residues. DNA for the CDR3: TGTGCCAGCAGCCTCCGCTGGGGGAACACCGGGGAGCTGTTTTTT. It specifies CASSLRWGNTGELFF. Full variable domain (rest looked up from reference TRBV5-6 and TRBJ2-2): DAGVTQSPTHLIKTRGQQVTLRCSPKSGHDTVSWYQQALGQGPQFIFQYYEEEERQRGNFPDRFSGHQFPNYSSELNVNALLLGDSALYLCASSLRWGNTGELFFGEGSRLTVL.

This clonotype was seen ten or more times. The V gene is TRBV28, the J gene TRBJ2-1; D is unclear. CDR1 and CDR2 (germline): MDHEN, SYDVKM. V shed 4 bases and J shed 8 bases, with 3 bases lying between them. The length of the CDR3 is 10 residues. The chain's CDR3 is CASSYHEQFF. The CDR3 DNA reads TGTGCCAGCAGTTACCATGAGCAGTTCTTC.

On this clonotype: A single base separates this from a much larger clone, so it may be a read error. The chain carries TRBV15 and TRBJ2-1; 8 nucleotides align to TRBD2. The CDR3 sequence is 18 residues long. The V gene's germline CDR1 is LNHNV and CDR2 YYDKDF (reference sequence). CDR3 nucleotides: TGTGCCACCAGCAGAGACCCCCCACGGGGGGGCGGTTACAATAAGCAGTTCTTC. Amino acid sequence: CATSRDPPRGGGYNKQFF.

The V and J genes are TRBV2 and TRBJ2-1; no definite D call. Germline V gene sequence: CDR1 SNHLY, CDR2 FYNNEI. The CDR3 is made up of 10 amino acids. For the CDR3, the DNA is TGTACCACCCCCCCCAATGAGCAGTTCTTC. Its protein product is CTTPPNEQFF. Combining the CDR3 with reference TRBV2 and TRBJ2-1 gives the whole variable domain EPEVTQTPSHQVTQMGQEVILRCVPISNHLYFYWYRQILGQKVEFLVSFYNNEISEKSEIFDDQFSVERPDGSNFTLKIRSTKLEDSAMYFCTTPPNEQFFGPGTRLTVL.

This clonotype showed up many times. The chain recombines TRBV5-5 with TRBJ1-1; TRBD1 matches at 7 bases. The germline V gene has CDR1 SGHKS and CDR2 YYEKEE (reference sequence). V was clipped by 3 bases and J by 3 bases; unmatched bases: 8. The CDR3 consists of 15 residues. This CDR3 reads CASSSRQGSYTEAFF. The CDR3, as DNA: TGTGCCAGCAGCTCCCGACAGGGCAGTTACACTGAAGCTTTCTTT.

The sample holds many counts of this clonotype. V is TRBV27 and J is TRBJ1-2, with TRBD1 identical over 8 bases. This CDR3 region has 15 residues. V lost 6 bases and J lost 3; bases outside the gene matches: 9. Looked up from germline, CDR1 is MNHEY and CDR2 is SMNVEV (reference sequence). Here the CDR3 reads CASRSLGQGDYGYTF. The CDR3, as DNA: TGTGCCAGCAGATCGCTCGGACAGGGCGACTATGGCTACACCTTC.

The chain carries TRBV6-1 and TRBJ2-1, with TRBD2 matching 10 bases. CDR1 and CDR2 from the germline V gene are MNHNS and SASEGT. Losses at the gene ends were 8 bases for V and 7 bases for J; bases not matched to a gene: 11. This CDR3 has 15 residues. This CDR3 is CASFDPGLARNEQFF. Here the CDR3 DNA reads TGTGCCAGCTTCGACCCGGGACTAGCGAGGAATGAGCAGTTCTTC.

A word on this clonotype: The germline gene is not matched at one end of the junction; a read error may be the cause. This chain links TRBV4-1 with TRBJ1-4; TRBD1 aligns across 7 bases. Germline CDR1 MGHRA, CDR2 YSYEKL. The CDR3 totals 16 residues. The CDR3 nucleotides read TGCGTCAGCAGCCAAGACGGGACAGAGTTAAATGAAAAACTGTTTTTT. Translated: CVSSQDGTELNEKLFF.

This clonotype was recorded many times. DNA for the CDR3: TGTGCCAGCCGGGGGGGGAGAGGCCCTCAAGAGACCCAGTACTTC. Amino acids: CASRGGRGPQETQYF. The chain employs TRBV2 and TRBJ2-5, with 8 bases identical to TRBD2. V lost 8 bases and J lost 2; bases outside the gene matches: 10. This CDR3 has 15 amino acids. Germline V lookup: CDR1 SNHLY, CDR2 FYNNEI.

This clonotype has at least ten counts. The J gene is TRBJ2-7, the V gene TRBV3-1; 7 bases agree with TRBD2. Losses at the gene ends were 2 bases for V and 2 bases for J; bases not matched to a gene: 6. This CDR3 contains 15 residues. The germline CDR1 and CDR2 sequences are LGHDT and YNNKEL (reference sequence). The CDR3 bases are TGTGCCAGCAGCCAACCGGGAGGATTTGCCTACGAGCAGTACTTC. Amino acid sequence: CASSQPGGFAYEQYF.

This clonotype was seen at least ten times. The gene calls are TRBV10-3 and TRBJ1-1; no clear D. The CDR3 extends over 13 amino acids. The germline V gene has CDR1 ENHRY and CDR2 SYGVKD. The V end lost 0 bases, the J end lost 4 bases, and 6 bases lay between the germline ends. CDR3 in DNA: TGTGCCATCAGTGAGTCGGAAGGCACTGAAGCTTTCTTT. Translating gives CAISESEGTEAFF.

This clonotype was picked up many times. The chain employs TRBV12-3 or TRBV12-4 and TRBJ2-5; D might be TRBD1 (5 bases). The CDR3 spans 14 residues. The germline V and J ends were trimmed by 8 bases and 0 bases, with 13 bases remaining between them. Written as DNA, the CDR3 is TGTGCCAGCCAACAGGCGCCGGACCAAGAGACCCAGTACTTC. Its translation is CASQQAPDQETQYF.

This clonotype was recorded at least ten times. The V and J genes are TRBV6-1 and TRBJ2-2; D is perhaps TRBD1 (5 bases). With 5 bases removed from V and 4 bases from J, the gap between germline ends came to 11 bases. The CDR3 contains 14 residues. Germline V CDR1 and CDR2: MNHNS, SASEGT. CDR3 nucleotide sequence: TGTGCCAGCAGTCCCCGCAGGGCCACCGGGGAGCTGTTTTTT. Encoded protein: CASSPRRATGELFF.

This clonotype was found a few times. The chain links TRBV29-1 to TRBJ1-2; 8 positions match TRBD1. Germline V gives CDR1 SQVTM, CDR2 ANQGSEA. The V gene end was trimmed by 2 bases and the J gene end by 8 bases; junction bases not matched to a gene: 10. There are 14 residues in the CDR3. The CDR3 bases are TGCAGCGTTGAACAGAGGACAGGGACTCGGGGCTACACCTTC. Translated: CSVEQRTGTRGYTF.

V usage is TRBV7-9 and J usage is TRBJ2-1; D may be TRBD2 (6 bases). Germline loops: CDR1 SEHNR, CDR2 FQNEAQ (reference sequence). The CDR3 extends over 13 amino acids. V was shortened by 4 bases and J by 4 bases, with 8 bases between the two germline ends. This chain's CDR3 is CASSSGGYNEQFF. In DNA, the CDR3 is TGTGCCAGCAGCTCCGGGGGATACAATGAGCAGTTCTTC.

For this clonotype: The junction differs from germline at one of its ends, possibly a read error. The chain joins TRBV28 to TRBJ2-5; no clear D. CDR1 and CDR2 from the germline V gene are MDHEN and SYDVKM. The CDR3 is 16 residues long. CDR3 amino acids: CASSSQAPTGQETQYF. The CDR3 nucleotides are TGTGCCAGCAGTTCGCAGGCACCCACTGGGCAAGAGACACAGTACTTC.

With respect to this clonotype: Just one base apart from a much larger clone, this may be a read error. The genes are TRBV7-2 and TRBJ2-7; TRBD2 is a possible D gene (6 bases). This CDR3 comprises 14 residues. The germline gives CDR1 SGHTA, CDR2 FQGNSA. Here the CDR3 reads CASSTLISGTSQHF. The DNA for the CDR3 is TGTGCCAGCAGCACGCTAATCTCCGGGACTTCGCAGCACTTC.

V is TRBV20-1 and J is TRBJ2-7; D is unclear. Trimming stripped 6 bases from V and 3 bases from J, with 18 bases between. The germline gives CDR1 DFQATT, CDR2 SNEGSKA (reference sequence). The CDR3 totals 14 residues. The CDR3 here is CSADAWESNYEQYF. The CDR3 DNA reads TGCAGTGCAGATGCGTGGGAATCAAACTACGAGCAGTACTTC.

The V gene is TRBV12-5, the J gene TRBJ2-7; D remains ambiguous. Germline V lookup: CDR1 LGHNT, CDR2 FRNRAP. V gave up 1 base and J gave up 2 bases, with 6 bases separating them. This CDR3 contains 13 residues. In DNA form, the CDR3 reads TGTGCTAGTGGTTTGGGACGACCCTACGAGCAGTACTTC. Residues: CASGLGRPYEQYF.

This clonotype showed up many times. The chain employs TRBV14 and TRBJ2-3; D perhaps matches TRBD2 (5 bases). The germline V gene has CDR1 SGHDN and CDR2 FVKESK. This CDR3 has 13 amino acids. Trimming left V 3 bases short and J 4 bases short, with 8 bases between. This chain's CDR3 is CASSQGEADTQYF. CDR3 bases: TGTGCCAGCAGCCAGGGAGAGGCAGATACGCAGTATTTT.

As for this clonotype: A much larger clonotype is one base distant, so this may be a read error. This chain joins TRBV12-3 or TRBV12-4 and TRBJ2-7; perhaps TRBD1 as D (5 bases). This CDR3 region has 14 residues. This CDR3 is CANSFSDNTYEQYF. In nucleotides, the CDR3 is TGTGCCAACAGTTTCTCGGACAACACCTACGAGCAGTACTTC.

This clonotype was counted at least ten times. This chain uses TRBV28 with TRBJ2-1; 15 bases match TRBD2. This CDR3 region has 19 residues. CDR1 MDHEN and CDR2 SYDVKM come from the germline V gene. V dropped 7 bases and J dropped 0; count of bases not matched to a gene: 10. The CDR3: CASTPSGLAGGSSYNEQFF. CDR3 DNA sequence: TGTGCCAGCACCCCTTCGGGACTAGCGGGAGGATCCTCCTACAATGAGCAGTTCTTC.